Below, 32 T cell receptor beta chains from the same sample are listed, as sequenced in a study of blood T cell repertoires in COVID-19. The data were produced by immunoSEQ multiplex PCR, yet TCRdb's version contains in-frame clones alone and is incomplete. The table records hundreds of thousands of clones, roughly 87% of them present only once. Sequencing was done on a sample of PBMCs or T cells enriched from blood (not recorded which). These receptors were taken from a woman aged 40 to 55 with acute COVID-19.

V and J are TRBV29-1 and TRBJ1-3, with D possibly matching TRBD1 (5 bases). The CDR3 contains 14 residues. CDR1 and CDR2 (germline): SQVTM, ANQGSEA. The V gene lost 3 bases and the J gene lost 0 bases, with 9 bases spanning the gap. The CDR3 loop is CSVDAGFSGNTIYF. The DNA for the CDR3 is TGCAGCGTTGACGCAGGGTTCTCTGGAAACACCATATATTTT.

V gene TRBV7-9 combines with J gene TRBJ2-2; 7 bases agree with TRBD2. Germline V gives CDR1 SEHNR, CDR2 FQNEAQ (reference sequence). The junction had 8 bases not matched to a gene; V was cut back by 6 bases and J by 4 bases. The CDR3 is made up of 15 amino acids. The CDR3 reads CASRPTLALTGELFF. The DNA of the CDR3 is TGTGCCAGCAGACCTACACTAGCGCTCACCGGGGAGCTGTTTTTT.

The chain carries TRBV21-1 and TRBJ1-1. TRBV21-1 is a pseudogene segment. The CDR3 sequence is 14 residues long. The CDR3 bases are TGTGCCAGCAGCAAAGTTCGGGGAGACACTGAAGCTTTCTTT. Translated: CASSKVRGDTEAFF.

The V call is TRBV5-1, the J call TRBJ2-7; 7 positions agree with TRBD1. V lost 4 bases, J lost 5 bases, and 9 bases stayed unmatched. In germline, CDR1 is SGHRS, CDR2 YFSETQ. This CDR3 contains 14 residues. The CDR3 reads CASSPWTGTNEQYF. CDR3 in DNA: TGCGCCAGCAGCCCATGGACAGGAACAAACGAGCAGTACTTC.

This sequence joins TRBV6-5 and TRBJ2-7; no firm D call. The CDR3 has 14 amino acids. Deletions cut 4 bases from V and 0 bases from J, with 10 bases between. The germline CDR1 and CDR2 sequences are MNHEY and SVGAGI. Here the CDR3 DNA reads TGTGCCAGCAGTTCTAGTTCTGTCTCCTACGAGCAGTACTTC. Its translation: CASSSSSVSYEQYF.

The J gene is TRBJ1-1, the V gene TRBV30, with D tentatively TRBD1 (6 bases). Germline CDR1 GTSNPN, CDR2 SVGIG (reference sequence). The V end was cut by 4 bases, the J end by 2 bases, with 11 bases between. This CDR3 is 13 amino acids long. CDR3 residues: CAWTTTGNTEAFF. CDR3 bases: TGTGCCTGGACTACGACAGGTAACACTGAAGCTTTCTTT. The variable domain in full, with the rest retrieved from reference TRBV30 and TRBJ1-1, is SQTIHQWPATLVQPVGSPLSLECTVEGTSNPNLYWYRQAAGRGLQLLFYSVGIGQISSEVPQNLSASRPQDRQFILSSKKLLLSDSGFYLCAWTTTGNTEAFFGQGTRLTVV.

The chain links TRBV15 to TRBJ2-5; 7 bases fit TRBD2. J was trimmed by 4 bases and V by 3 bases; bases with no gene match: 8. CDR3 length: 15 amino acids. Germline-derived CDR1 and CDR2 are LNHNV and YYDKDF (reference sequence). The CDR3, as DNA: TGTGCCACCAGCAGGTCTAGCGGTCAGGGAGAGACCCAGTACTTC. It encodes CATSRSSGQGETQYF.

The V call is TRBV5-1, the J call TRBJ1-1; TRBD1 might be the D (6 bases). Germline V gene sequence: CDR1 SGHRS, CDR2 YFSETQ. The V end was cut by 3 bases, the J end by 6 bases, with 18 bases between. This CDR3 is built from 15 residues. CDR3 DNA: TGCGCCAGCAGCTCAGGGGCAGTAGGGAAGGCTGAAGCTTTCTTT. As protein: CASSSGAVGKAEAFF.

The V call is TRBV6-6, the J call TRBJ2-5; 8 nucleotides agree with TRBD2. Germline V gene data show CDR1 as MNHNY and CDR2 as SVGAGI (reference sequence). This CDR3 spans 14 amino acids. Trimming cost V 0 bases and J 12 bases; bases outside gene matches: 9. The chain's CDR3 is CASSYSLAGSGEYF. CDR3 DNA: TGTGCCAGCAGTTACTCCCTGGCGGGTAGCGGGGAGTACTTC.

This chain joins TRBV24-1 and TRBJ1-5, with TRBD1 identical over 9 bases. From germline, CDR1 is KGHDR and CDR2 SFDVKD. Trimming cost V 4 bases and J 1 base; bases outside gene matches: 4. CDR3 size: 16 residues. The CDR3 sequence is CATSEPGTGSNQPQHF. The CDR3 bases are TGTGCCACCAGTGAACCCGGGACAGGGAGCAATCAGCCCCAGCATTTT.

The chain combines TRBV14 with TRBJ2-5, with 11 bases identical to TRBD1. Germline V gene data show CDR1 as SGHDN and CDR2 as FVKESK. V lost 1 base and J lost 4; bases outside the gene matches: 8. The CDR3 totals 17 residues. CDR3 loop: CASSQVFPGTGGETQYF. CDR3 nucleotide sequence: TGTGCCAGCAGCCAAGTTTTCCCCGGGACAGGGGGAGAGACCCAGTACTTC.

This rearrangement joins TRBV25-1 to TRBJ1-4; D unresolved. This CDR3 comprises 17 residues. The V end lost 1 base, the J end lost 7 bases, and 19 bases lay between the germline ends. Germline assignment: CDR1 MGHDK and CDR2 SYGVNS. The CDR3 sequence: CASSEWINPLGAEKLFF. DNA of the CDR3: TGTGCCAGCAGTGAATGGATTAATCCTCTGGGAGCTGAAAAACTGTTTTTT.

The chain joins TRBV12-3 or TRBV12-4 to TRBJ1-2; 8 bases are a match to TRBD1. The V segment lost 6 bases and the J segment 8 bases; nucleotides outside the gene matches: 8. The CDR3 is made up of 13 amino acids. The DNA of the CDR3 is TGTGCCAGCAGCCTGGACAGGGACTGGGGCTACACCTTC. Protein: CASSLDRDWGYTF.

This clone was counted once. The V gene is TRBV27, the J gene TRBJ1-4, with D maybe TRBD1 (5 bases). Trimming pared 3 bases from V and 4 bases from J, leaving 9 bases between. This CDR3 is 14 amino acids long. Germline CDR1 MNHEY, CDR2 SMNVEV (reference sequence). The CDR3 loop reads CASSFGHLNEKLFF. The CDR3 DNA reads TGTGCCAGCAGTTTTGGACACCTTAATGAAAAACTGTTTTTT.

The V gene is TRBV27, the J gene TRBJ2-2, with D possibly TRBD2 on 5 matching bases. The CDR3 length is 16 residues. V was cut by 3 bases and J by 4 bases, with 15 bases left in between. Germline-derived CDR1 and CDR2 are MNHEY and SMNVEV (reference sequence). The CDR3 spells CASSLRMTKTTGELFF. The CDR3 nucleotides are TGTGCCAGCAGTTTGAGAATGACTAAAACCACCGGGGAGCTGTTTTTT.

J is TRBJ1-1 and V is TRBV7-9; maybe TRBD1 (5 bases). Germline V lookup: CDR1 SEHNR, CDR2 FQNEAQ (reference sequence). V was shortened by 5 bases and J by 6 bases, with 16 bases between the two germline ends. The length of the CDR3 is 14 residues. The CDR3 DNA sequence: TGTGCCAGCAGCGATCCGAGGAGGGGTCCTGAAGCTTTCTTT. Protein product: CASSDPRRGPEAFF.

The chain carries TRBV27 and TRBJ2-3; 13 bases align to TRBD2. After removal of 4 bases from V and 0 bases from J, the junction contained 13 bases not matched to a gene. From germline, CDR1 is MNHEY and CDR2 SMNVEV (reference sequence). The CDR3 length is 20 residues. The CDR3 is CASSSRLTSGGPTSTDTQYF. The CDR3 nucleotides are TGTGCCAGCAGTTCCCGCCTGACTAGCGGGGGGCCAACTAGCACAGATACGCAGTATTTT.

This clone was seen once. The genes are TRBV18 and TRBJ1-3, with D perhaps TRBD1 (5 bases). CDR3 length equals 14 residues. Germline V lookup: CDR1 KGHSH, CDR2 LQKENI. The V end was cut by 3 bases, the J end by 4 bases, with 10 bases between. As DNA, the CDR3 is TGTGCCAGCTCACCGACAGACTCCGGAAACACCATATATTTT. Translation gives CASSPTDSGNTIYF.

The sample holds one count of this clone. V and J are TRBV9 and TRBJ2-1, with D tentatively TRBD1 (6 bases). V gave up 0 bases and J gave up 7 bases, with 14 bases separating them. This CDR3 has 15 amino acids. The germline CDR1 and CDR2 sequences are SGDLS and YYNGEE. Here the CDR3 DNA reads TGTGCCAGCAGCGTAGTTGCAGGGGCGAAGAATGAGCAGTTCTTC. Its translation is CASSVVAGAKNEQFF.

This rearrangement joins TRBV5-1 to TRBJ2-7, with 7 positions matching TRBD1. Per germline, CDR1 SGHRS and CDR2 YFSETQ. V gave up 4 bases and J gave up 7 bases; unmatched junction bases: 8. CDR3 length equals 13 residues. For the CDR3, the DNA is TGCGCCAGCAGCGGGACAGCGGACGGGGAGCAGTACTTC. Its translation is CASSGTADGEQYF.

The chain employs TRBV19 and TRBJ2-3, with 10 bases aligning to TRBD2. The CDR3 is 15 amino acids. After removal of 8 bases from V and 0 bases from J, the junction contained 5 bases not matched to a gene. The germline V gene encodes CDR1 LNHDA and CDR2 SQIVND (reference sequence). The CDR3 coding sequence is TGTGCCAGTCGCGATAGCGGGGGGAGCACAGATACGCAGTATTTT. Encoded protein: CASRDSGGSTDTQYF. Full variable domain (rest looked up from reference TRBV19 and TRBJ2-3): DGGITQSPKYLFRKEGQNVTLSCEQNLNHDAMYWYRQDPGQGLRLIYYSQIVNDFQKGDIAEGYSVSREKKESFPLTVTSAQKNPTAFYLCASRDSGGSTDTQYFGPGTRLTVL.

The J gene is TRBJ2-7, the V gene TRBV7-9; 8 nucleotides agree with TRBD1. The germline V gene encodes CDR1 SEHNR and CDR2 FQNEAQ (reference sequence). Germline trimming cut 3 bases from V and 7 bases from J; bases unmatched to any gene: 8. The CDR3 length is 14 residues. The CDR3 is CASSFGQGQGEQYF. The CDR3 nucleotides read TGTGCCAGCAGCTTCGGACAGGGACAAGGAGAGCAGTACTTC.

The rearrangement links TRBV4-2 to TRBJ2-7; no clear D gene. Germline CDR1 and CDR2: LGHNA and YNFKEQ. The CDR3 spans 14 residues. Trimming left V 1 base short and J 3 bases short, with 10 bases between. CDR3: CASSQAIFNYEQYF. CDR3 DNA: TGTGCCAGCAGCCAAGCAATTTTCAACTACGAGCAGTACTTC.

The genes are TRBV24-1 and TRBJ2-6, with 9 bases aligning to TRBD1. The J segment lost 0 bases and the V segment lost 2 bases, leaving 7 bases of the junction unmatched. The CDR3 runs 19 residues. Germline-derived CDR1 and CDR2 are KGHDR and SFDVKD. The CDR3 reads CATSDSPGQGSSGANVLTF. As DNA, the CDR3 is TGTGCCACCAGTGATTCACCGGGACAGGGTTCCTCTGGGGCCAACGTCCTGACTTTC.

V usage is TRBV7-8 and J usage is TRBJ1-6, with D perhaps TRBD1 (6 bases). Germline V gene lookup returns CDR1 SGHVS and CDR2 FQNEAQ. V lost 2 bases and J lost 9, with 14 bases in between. CDR3 length: 15 amino acids. CDR3 nucleotides: TGTGCCAGCAGCTTAACCATTTACAGGGCTTCACCCCTCCACTTT. Its protein is CASSLTIYRASPLHF.

This sequence joins TRBV3-1 (or the pseudogene TRBV3-2) and TRBJ1-2, with D perhaps TRBD1 (6 bases). V was trimmed by 2 bases and J by 3 bases, leaving 10 bases between them. The CDR3 is 14 residues long. CDR1 is LGHDT, CDR2 YNNKEL, per germline (reference sequence). The DNA for the CDR3 is TGTGCCAGCAGCCAAAATGCAGGGGACTATGGCTACACCTTC. Translated, it gives CASSQNAGDYGYTF.

The chain couples TRBV6-5 to TRBJ1-4; D gene uncertain. The CDR3 spans 13 residues. Germline V gene sequence: CDR1 MNHEY, CDR2 SVGAGI. V lost 7 bases, J lost 10 bases, and 16 bases lay in between. Here the CDR3 reads CASNRAREGKLFF. The CDR3, as DNA: TGTGCCAGCAACAGAGCTCGAGAGGGAAAACTGTTTTTT.

The gene calls are TRBV20-1 and TRBJ2-7, with TRBD1 as a possible D gene (6 bases). The V end lost 3 bases, the J end lost 7 bases, and 19 bases lay between the germline ends. Germline CDR1 DFQATT, CDR2 SNEGSKA (reference sequence). The CDR3 runs 14 residues. The CDR3 region is CSASGDRISWEQYF. For the CDR3, the DNA is TGCAGTGCTAGTGGCGACAGGATTTCCTGGGAGCAGTACTTC.

This chain connects TRBV5-6 to TRBJ1-5, with 7 bases that match TRBD1. Trimming removed 3 bases from V and 7 bases from J; junction bases left unmatched: 10. Germline-derived CDR1 and CDR2 are SGHDT and YYEEEE. This CDR3 is built from 15 residues. Here the CDR3 DNA reads TGTGCCAGCAGCTCTCTTCAGGGGGACTTGCAGCCCCAGCATTTT. Its translation is CASSSLQGDLQPQHF.

The rearrangement uses TRBV7-9 and TRBJ2-1, with 11 nucleotides matching TRBD2. CDR1 is SEHNR and CDR2 is FQNEAQ in the germline V gene (reference sequence). J was trimmed by 13 bases and V by 4 bases; bases with no gene match: 6. CDR3 size: 13 residues. Here the CDR3 DNA reads TGTGCCAGCAGCTCTCCTAGCGGGGGGATTCAGTTCTTC. Its translation: CASSSPSGGIQFF.

This chain joins TRBV19 and TRBJ2-2; D is perhaps TRBD2 (5 bases). The CDR3 totals 15 residues. Between the trimmed V and J ends, which lost 3 bases and 4 bases, there was a span of 12 bases. Germline V gene sequence: CDR1 LNHDA, CDR2 SQIVND (reference sequence). CDR3 amino acids: CASSISRGSTGELFF. CDR3 DNA: TGTGCCAGTAGTATTTCCCGGGGTAGCACCGGGGAGCTGTTTTTT.

This chain connects TRBV10-2 to TRBJ1-4; TRBD1 agrees at 7 bases. Germline CDR1 and CDR2: WSHSY and SAAADI. The CDR3 spans 15 residues. The V and J ends lost 4 bases and 0 bases, in that order; junction bases with no gene match: 2. The CDR3 sequence is CASSVTGATNEKLFF. Written as DNA, the CDR3 is TGCGCCAGCAGTGTCACAGGGGCAACTAATGAAAAACTGTTTTTT.